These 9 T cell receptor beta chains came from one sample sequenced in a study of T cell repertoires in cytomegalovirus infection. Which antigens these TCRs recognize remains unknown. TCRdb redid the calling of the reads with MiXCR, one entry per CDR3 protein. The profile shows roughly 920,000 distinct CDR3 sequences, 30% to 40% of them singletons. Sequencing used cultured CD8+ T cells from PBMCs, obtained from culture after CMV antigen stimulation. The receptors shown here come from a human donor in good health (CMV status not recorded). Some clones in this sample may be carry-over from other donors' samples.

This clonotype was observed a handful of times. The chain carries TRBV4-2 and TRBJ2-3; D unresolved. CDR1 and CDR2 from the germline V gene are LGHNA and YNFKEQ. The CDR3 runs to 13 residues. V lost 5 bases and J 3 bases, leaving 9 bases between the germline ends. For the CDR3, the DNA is TGTGCCAGCAGCGGTGAGAAAACAGATACGCAGTATTTT. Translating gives CASSGEKTDTQYF.

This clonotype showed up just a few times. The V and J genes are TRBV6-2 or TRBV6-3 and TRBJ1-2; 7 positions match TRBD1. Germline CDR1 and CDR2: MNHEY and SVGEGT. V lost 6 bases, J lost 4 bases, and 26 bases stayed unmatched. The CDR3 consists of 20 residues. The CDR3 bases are TGTGCCAGCAGCTCTACAGGGGTGGAAATTTTCCCGCGGTCCAGCTATGGCTACACCTTC. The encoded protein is CASSSTGVEIFPRSSYGYTF.

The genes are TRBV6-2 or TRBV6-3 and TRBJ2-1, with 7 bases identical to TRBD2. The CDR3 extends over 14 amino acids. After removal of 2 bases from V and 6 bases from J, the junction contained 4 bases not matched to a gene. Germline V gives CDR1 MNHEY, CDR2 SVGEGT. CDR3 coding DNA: TGTGCCAGCAGTTACAGTTGGGGGGGCAATGAGCAGTTCTTC. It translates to CASSYSWGGNEQFF.

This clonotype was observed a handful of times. The CDR3 bases are TGTGCCAGCAATCCCCAGGGGCGCCTGGGAGAGACCCAGTACTTC. Translated: CASNPQGRLGETQYF. The genes are TRBV7-6 and TRBJ2-5; D might be TRBD1 (6 bases). Germline V gene lookup returns CDR1 SGHVS and CDR2 FNYEAQ. The CDR3 length is 15 residues. Trimming removed 7 bases from V and 4 bases from J, with 19 bases in between.

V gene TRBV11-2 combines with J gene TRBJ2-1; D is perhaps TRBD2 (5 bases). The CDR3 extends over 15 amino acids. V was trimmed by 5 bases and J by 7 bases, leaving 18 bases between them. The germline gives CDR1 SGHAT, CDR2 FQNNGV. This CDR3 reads CASSPDFTYGNEQFF. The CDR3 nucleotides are TGTGCCAGCAGCCCGGACTTTACTTACGGGAATGAGCAGTTCTTC. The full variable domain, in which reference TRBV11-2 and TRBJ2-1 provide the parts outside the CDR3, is EAGVAQSPRYKIIEKRQSVAFWCNPISGHATLYWYQQILGQGPKLLIQFQNNGVVDDSQLPKDRFSAERLKGVDSTLKIQPAKLEDSAVYLCASSPDFTYGNEQFFGPGTRLTVL.

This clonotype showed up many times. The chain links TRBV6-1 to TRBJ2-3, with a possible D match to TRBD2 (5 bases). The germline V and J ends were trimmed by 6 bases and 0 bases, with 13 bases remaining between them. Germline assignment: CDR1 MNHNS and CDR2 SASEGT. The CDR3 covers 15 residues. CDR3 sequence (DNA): TGTGCCAGCAGGGACTCCAAGTCTAGCACAGATACGCAGTATTTT. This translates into CASRDSKSSTDTQYF.

The CDR3 region is CASSFFAGGQYV. The CDR3 region has the DNA TGTGCCAGCAGCTTCTTCGCCGGAGGGCAGTACGTC. The gene calls are TRBV7-9 and TRBJ2-7; TRBD2 is a possible D gene (5 bases). V dropped 3 bases and J dropped 9 bases, with 12 bases sitting between them. CDR1 SEHNR and CDR2 FQNEAQ come from the germline V gene (reference sequence). The CDR3 contains 12 residues.

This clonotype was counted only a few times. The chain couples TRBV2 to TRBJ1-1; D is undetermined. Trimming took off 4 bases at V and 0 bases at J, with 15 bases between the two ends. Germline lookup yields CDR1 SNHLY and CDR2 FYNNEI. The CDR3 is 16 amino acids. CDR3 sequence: CASSVSAGDVNTEAFF. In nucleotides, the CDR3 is TGTGCCAGCAGTGTATCGGCGGGAGACGTGAACACTGAAGCTTTCTTT.

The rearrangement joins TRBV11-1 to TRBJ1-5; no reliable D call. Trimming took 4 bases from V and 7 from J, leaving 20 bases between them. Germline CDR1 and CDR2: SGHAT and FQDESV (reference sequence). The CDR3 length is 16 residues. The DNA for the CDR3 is TGTGCCAGCAGCTCGCGGGATTCCTTAACGGGGCAGCCCCAGCATTTT. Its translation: CASSSRDSLTGQPQHF.